This is a list of T cell receptor beta chains from one sample in a study of T cell repertoires in cytomegalovirus infection. In TCRdb, the reads were re-called with MiXCR into one record per CDR3 protein. The top ten clones hold over 10% of a sample with about 530,000 distinct CDR3 sequences, more than 20% of them seen once. Sequencing was performed on PBMCs. The receptors were gathered from a human donor in good health (CMV status not recorded). Some clones in this sample may be carry-over from other donors' samples. Both conserved end residues are part of each CDR3. D genes are given only for firm matches. For some rows the clone size is stated as once, few or many, or as a class when expanded; others skip it.

abundance: -; j_gene: TRBJ1-3; v_gene: TRBV12-3/TRBV12-4; d_gene: -; CDR3aa: CASSFSLGENTIYF; CDR3nt: TGTGCCAGCAGTTTCTCGTTAGGGGAAAACACCATATATTTT
abundance: few; j_gene: TRBJ2-3; v_gene: TRBV5-1; d_gene: -; CDR3aa: CASSPGTPSTDTQYF; CDR3nt: TGCGCCAGCAGCCCAGGGACTCCTAGCACAGATACGCAGTATTTT
abundance: -; j_gene: TRBJ2-3; v_gene: TRBV6-2/TRBV6-3; d_gene: TRBD1; CDR3aa: CASRTGADTQYF; CDR3nt: TGTGCCAGCAGGACAGGGGCGGATACGCAGTATTTT
abundance: few; j_gene: TRBJ2-7; v_gene: TRBV11-2; d_gene: TRBD2; CDR3aa: CASSSSTSGRFEQYF; CDR3nt: TGTGCCAGCAGCTCCTCGACTAGCGGGAGGTTCGAGCAGTACTTC
abundance: few; j_gene: TRBJ1-2; v_gene: TRBV7-2; d_gene: TRBD1; CDR3aa: CASSLAVRGPTTYGYTF; CDR3nt: TGTGCCAGCAGCTTAGCAGTCAGGGGGCCAACCACCTATGGCTACACCTTC
abundance: -; j_gene: TRBJ1-1; v_gene: TRBV25-1; d_gene: -; CDR3aa: CASSEFKGTEAFF; CDR3nt: TGTGCCAGCAGTGAATTTAAGGGAACTGAAGCTTTCTTT
abundance: few; j_gene: TRBJ2-3; v_gene: TRBV7-2; d_gene: TRBD2; CDR3aa: CASSLGAGRPGTDTQYF; CDR3nt: TGTGCCAGCAGCTTAGGAGCCGGGAGGCCCGGCACAGATACGCAGTATTTT
abundance: few; j_gene: TRBJ2-1; v_gene: TRBV24-1; d_gene: TRBD2; CDR3aa: CATSDFRTSGASNSYNEQFF; CDR3nt: TGTGCCACCAGTGATTTCCGGACTAGCGGGGCTTCGAACTCCTACAATGAGCAGTTCTTC
abundance: -; j_gene: TRBJ2-3; v_gene: TRBV4-3; d_gene: TRBD1; CDR3aa: CASSQEGTGAGTDTQYF; CDR3nt: TGCGCCAGCAGCCAAGAAGGGACAGGGGCCGGCACAGATACGCAGTATTTT
abundance: -; j_gene: TRBJ1-5; v_gene: TRBV19; d_gene: TRBD1; CDR3aa: CASSLIQGAGNQPQHF; CDR3nt: TGTGCCAGTAGTCTAATACAGGGGGCCGGCAATCAGCCCCAGCATTTT
abundance: -; j_gene: TRBJ1-1; v_gene: TRBV7-6; d_gene: -; CDR3aa: CASSSGQLNTEAFF; CDR3nt: TGTGCCAGCAGCTCCGGACAGTTGAACACTGAAGCTTTCTTT
abundance: few; j_gene: TRBJ2-6; v_gene: TRBV7-9; d_gene: TRBD2; CDR3aa: CASSLPRGTAGVVANVLTF; CDR3nt: TGTGCCAGCAGCTTGCCGAGAGGAACAGCGGGGGTGGTGGCCAACGTCCTGACTTTC
abundance: -; j_gene: TRBJ2-3; v_gene: TRBV20-1; d_gene: TRBD2; CDR3aa: CSARGPGLADTDTQYF; CDR3nt: TGCAGTGCTAGGGGGCCGGGCCTAGCGGACACAGATACGCAGTATTTT
abundance: -; j_gene: TRBJ1-5; v_gene: TRBV23-1; d_gene: -; CDR3aa: CASSHGAKMGLQPQHF; CDR3nt: TGCGCCAGCAGCCACGGAGCAAAGATGGGACTTCAGCCCCAGCATTTT
abundance: many; j_gene: TRBJ2-5; v_gene: TRBV7-2; d_gene: TRBD2; CDR3aa: CASSLTSGREETQYF; CDR3nt: TGTGCCAGCAGCTTGACTAGCGGGAGGGAAGAGACCCAGTACTTC
abundance: few; j_gene: TRBJ2-6; v_gene: TRBV7-8; d_gene: TRBD1; CDR3aa: CASSLIVQGGLGANVLTF; CDR3nt: TGTGCCAGCAGCTTAATCGTACAGGGGGGCTTGGGGGCCAACGTCCTGACTTTC
abundance: few; j_gene: TRBJ2-7; v_gene: TRBV7-2; d_gene: -; CDR3aa: CASSPQGRDSYEQYF; CDR3nt: TGTGCCAGCAGCCCTCAAGGCAGGGACTCCTACGAGCAGTACTTC
abundance: -; j_gene: TRBJ2-5; v_gene: TRBV24-1; d_gene: TRBD1; CDR3aa: CATSNRGQETQYF; CDR3nt: TGTGCCACTAGTAACAGGGGGCAAGAGACCCAGTACTTC
abundance: many; j_gene: TRBJ1-5; v_gene: TRBV7-8; d_gene: -; CDR3aa: CASSLGPYWGDGQPQHF; CDR3nt: TGTGCCAGCAGCTTAGGACCTTACTGGGGGGACGGTCAGCCCCAGCATTTT
abundance: many; j_gene: TRBJ2-3; v_gene: TRBV7-3; d_gene: TRBD2; CDR3aa: CASSSLAVSTDTQYF; CDR3nt: TGTGCCAGCAGCTCCCTAGCGGTTAGCACAGATACGCAGTATTTT
abundance: -; j_gene: TRBJ2-3; v_gene: TRBV5-1; d_gene: -; CDR3aa: CASSELAGTDTQYF; CDR3nt: TGCGCCAGCAGCGAGTTAGCGGGCACAGATACGCAGTATTTT
abundance: -; j_gene: TRBJ2-1; v_gene: TRBV12-3/TRBV12-4; d_gene: TRBD1; CDR3aa: CASRRDRNYNEQFF; CDR3nt: TGTGCCAGCAGGAGGGACAGGAATTACAATGAGCAGTTCTTC
abundance: -; j_gene: TRBJ2-5; v_gene: TRBV5-4; d_gene: TRBD2; CDR3aa: CASSLATSAETQYF; CDR3nt: TGTGCCAGCAGCTTGGCAACTAGCGCAGAGACCCAGTACTTC
abundance: -; j_gene: TRBJ2-1; v_gene: TRBV2; d_gene: -; CDR3aa: CASSEQTYNEQFF; CDR3nt: TGTGCCAGCAGTGAACAGACTTACAATGAGCAGTTCTTC
abundance: few; j_gene: TRBJ2-5; v_gene: TRBV5-6; d_gene: -; CDR3aa: CASSLFTGPDQETQYF; CDR3nt: TGTGCCAGCAGCTTGTTTACCGGGCCAGATCAAGAGACCCAGTACTTC
abundance: few; j_gene: TRBJ2-1; v_gene: TRBV6-2/TRBV6-3; d_gene: TRBD2; CDR3aa: CASSYGPLREVDEQFF; CDR3nt: TGTGCCAGCAGTTACGGGCCTCTCCGGGAGGTTGATGAGCAGTTCTTC
abundance: -; j_gene: TRBJ2-4; v_gene: TRBV6-5; d_gene: -; CDR3aa: CATRDRSNKNIQYF; CDR3nt: TGTGCCACCCGGGACCGATCGAACAAAAACATTCAGTACTTC
abundance: few; j_gene: TRBJ1-1; v_gene: TRBV6-1; d_gene: TRBD1; CDR3aa: CASRRDRTNTEAFF; CDR3nt: TGTGCCAGCCGGCGGGACAGAACGAACACTGAAGCTTTCTTT
abundance: -; j_gene: TRBJ2-7; v_gene: TRBV20-1; d_gene: -; CDR3aa: CSARGGPLGEQYF; CDR3nt: TGCAGTGCTAGAGGGGGGCCACTGGGGGAGCAGTACTTC
abundance: many; j_gene: TRBJ2-5; v_gene: TRBV7-2; d_gene: TRBD1; CDR3aa: CASSSQGYQETQYF; CDR3nt: TGTGCCAGCAGCTCACAGGGGTACCAAGAGACCCAGTACTTC
abundance: few; j_gene: TRBJ2-5; v_gene: TRBV5-1; d_gene: TRBD1; CDR3aa: CASSRSGQGVFETQYF; CDR3nt: TGCGCCAGCAGTAGATCGGGACAGGGTGTTTTTGAGACCCAGTACTTC
abundance: few; j_gene: TRBJ1-6; v_gene: TRBV10-3; d_gene: -; CDR3aa: CAISGAYNSPLHF; CDR3nt: TGTGCCATCAGTGGGGCTTATAATTCACCCCTCCACTTT
abundance: -; j_gene: TRBJ1-2; v_gene: TRBV5-4; d_gene: -; CDR3aa: CASSPGTTGYTF; CDR3nt: TGTGCCAGCAGTCCAGGGACGACGGGCTACACCTTC
abundance: few; j_gene: TRBJ2-1; v_gene: TRBV7-9; d_gene: -; CDR3aa: CASSLSPIGGNEQFF; CDR3nt: TGTGCCAGCAGCTTAAGCCCGATAGGAGGGAATGAGCAGTTCTTC
abundance: -; j_gene: TRBJ1-3; v_gene: TRBV9; d_gene: -; CDR3aa: CASSARDGNTIYF; CDR3nt: TGTGCCAGCAGCGCGAGGGACGGCAACACCATATATTTT